The source of this T cell receptor (beta chain) is a study of T cell changes during pregnancy in multiple sclerosis. Only in-frame clones appear in the TCRdb table, and some are missing; sequencing was by immunoSEQ multiplex PCR. The table records more than 85,000 clones, roughly 94% of them present only once. This clonotype originated in a female donor in good health, enrolled as a control in a pregnancy study. Sequenced material: peripheral blood, taken after pregnancy.

CDR3 residues: CASSLETPNYGYTF. The CDR3 region has the DNA TGCGCCAGCAGCTTGGAGACACCAAACTATGGCTACACCTTC. The V call is TRBV5-1, the J call TRBJ1-2; no clear D gene. The germline CDR1 and CDR2 sequences are SGHRS and YFSETQ. There are 14 residues in the CDR3. V was cut by 0 bases and J by 2 bases, with 8 bases left in between.